Presented here are 14 T cell receptor beta chains from one specimen sequenced in a study of blood T cell repertoires in COVID-19. Using immunoSEQ multiplex PCR, the repertoire was profiled, and TCRdb retains in-frame clones only, with some absent. The sample lists approximately 360,000 clones, almost 90% occurring once. Material: peripheral blood. The origin of the receptors is a man aged 18 to 35 with active or convalescent COVID-19.

This clone was observed a few times. The chain joins TRBV3-1 (or the pseudogene TRBV3-2) to TRBJ1-1; tentative D call: TRBD1 (6 bases). The CDR3 consists of 15 residues. Germline assignment: CDR1 LGHDT and CDR2 YNNKEL (reference sequence). V was shortened by 3 bases and J by 2 bases, with 13 bases between the two germline ends. The CDR3 DNA reads TGTGCCAGCAGCCATAAAACACAGGGAAACACTGAAGCTTTCTTT. Its protein is CASSHKTQGNTEAFF.

V and J are TRBV5-1 and TRBJ1-1; D is uncertain. The V gene's germline CDR1 is SGHRS and CDR2 YFSETQ. The CDR3 contains 16 residues. Deletions cut 6 bases from V and 4 bases from J, with 22 bases between. The CDR3 sequence is CASTVEGSFFGTEAFF. The CDR3 nucleotides read TGCGCCAGCACGGTAGAGGGTAGTTTCTTCGGCACTGAAGCTTTCTTT.

The chain uses TRBV9 and TRBJ2-1; TRBD2 agrees at 9 bases. V shed 0 bases, J shed 4 bases, and the junction held 5 bases outside the gene matches. Per germline, CDR1 SGDLS and CDR2 YYNGEE. This CDR3 is 16 amino acids long. CDR3 sequence (DNA): TGTGCCAGCAGCGTAGTCGTGAGCGGGGGGTACAATGAGCAGTTCTTC. Translation gives CASSVVVSGGYNEQFF.

The J gene is TRBJ2-7, the V gene TRBV4-3, with a weak D call TRBD1 (6 bases). In germline, CDR1 is LGHNA, CDR2 YSLEER. This CDR3 is built from 16 residues. Trimming removed 5 bases from V and 0 bases from J, with 17 bases in between. The CDR3 loop reads CASSLGRAGVSYEQYF. CDR3 DNA: TGCGCCAGCAGCTTGGGGCGGGCAGGGGTCTCCTACGAGCAGTACTTC.

The chain recombines TRBV19 with TRBJ1-5, with a possible D match to TRBD1 (6 bases). Germline loops: CDR1 LNHDA, CDR2 SQIVND (reference sequence). V was clipped by 5 bases and J by 1 base, with 12 bases between them. This CDR3 spans 15 amino acids. CDR3: CASSYRELSNQPQHF. Here the CDR3 DNA reads TGTGCCAGTAGTTACAGGGAGTTGAGCAATCAGCCCCAGCATTTT.

The chain joins TRBV7-9 to TRBJ2-7; 11 nucleotides align to TRBD2. The CDR3 sequence is 14 residues long. The germline gives CDR1 SEHNR, CDR2 FQNEAQ (reference sequence). J gave up 4 bases and V 4 bases, and 3 bases lay outside the gene matches. The CDR3, as DNA: TGTGCCAGCAGCTATGTAGCGGGAGGGTACGAGCAGTACTTC. This encodes CASSYVAGGYEQYF. Full variable domain (missing parts from reference TRBV7-9 and TRBJ2-7): DTGVSQNPRHKITKRGQNVTFRCDPISEHNRLYWYRQTLGQGPEFLTYFQNEAQLEKSRLLSDRFSAERPKGSFSTLEIQRTEQGDSAMYLCASSYVAGGYEQYFGPGTRLTVT.

This clone was recorded once. The V gene is TRBV10-3, the J gene TRBJ2-7, with 7 nucleotides matching TRBD2. The V gene's germline CDR1 is ENHRY and CDR2 SYGVKD. This CDR3 comprises 12 residues. V shed 10 bases and J 3 bases; nucleotides not matched to a gene: 6. CDR3 in amino acids: CATLAEGYEQYF. In DNA, the CDR3 is TGTGCCACCCTAGCGGAAGGCTACGAGCAGTACTTC.

This chain links TRBV4-3 with TRBJ2-3, with 11 bases that match TRBD2. This CDR3 contains 16 residues. V was pared by 0 bases and J by 4 bases, with 3 bases of the junction left unmatched. Germline loops: CDR1 LGHNA, CDR2 YSLEER. CDR3 in amino acids: CASSQDGTSGSDTQYF. The CDR3 bases are TGCGCCAGCAGCCAAGATGGGACTAGCGGATCAGATACGCAGTATTTT.

The chain joins TRBV7-2 to TRBJ2-1; D gene unclear. This CDR3 has 14 residues. V was pared by 6 bases and J by 11 bases, with 20 bases between. Germline V gene sequence: CDR1 SGHTA, CDR2 FQGNSA. CDR3 sequence: CASRPGSSLGQQFF. The CDR3 nucleotides are TGTGCCAGCAGGCCAGGCAGTTCGTTGGGCCAGCAGTTCTTC. Based on the CDR3 plus reference TRBV7-2 and TRBJ2-1, the full variable domain is GAGVSQSPSNKVTEKGKDVELRCDPISGHTALYWYRQSLGQGLEFLIYFQGNSAPDKSGLPSDRFSAERTGGSVSTLTIQRTQQEDSAVYLCASRPGSSLGQQFFGPGTRLTVL.

This chain links TRBV18 with TRBJ1-6; D might be TRBD1 (6 bases). With 3 bases removed from V and 2 bases from J, the gap between germline ends came to 20 bases. This CDR3 contains 19 residues. From germline, CDR1 is KGHSH and CDR2 LQKENI. The CDR3 loop is CASSPAGAGAGTYNSPLHF. The CDR3 DNA sequence: TGTGCCAGCTCACCCGCGGGCGCGGGGGCTGGAACCTATAATTCACCCCTCCACTTT.

The V call is TRBV6-6, the J call TRBJ1-5, with a weak D call TRBD1 (5 bases). Trimming removed 6 bases from V and 0 bases from J, with 15 bases in between. The CDR3 runs to 16 residues. Germline assignment: CDR1 MNHNY and CDR2 SVGAGI (reference sequence). The CDR3, as DNA: TGTGCCAGCAGCGACGGGGGGTATGATAGCAATCAGCCCCAGCATTTT. Translating gives CASSDGGYDSNQPQHF.

The V call is TRBV7-2, the J call TRBJ2-5; D perhaps matches TRBD1 (6 bases). CDR1 is SGHTA and CDR2 is FQGNSA in the germline V gene. The CDR3 has 13 amino acids. Trimming took off 1 base at V and 3 bases at J, with 6 bases between the two ends. CDR3 coding DNA: TGTGCCAGCAGCTTAGAGGGGGAAGAGACCCAGTACTTC. Encoded protein: CASSLEGEETQYF.

The chain links TRBV4-2 to TRBJ1-5; TRBD1 aligns across 7 bases. The CDR3 sequence is 15 residues long. CDR1 LGHNA and CDR2 YNFKEQ come from the germline V gene. The V segment lost 0 bases and the J segment 3 bases; nucleotides outside the gene matches: 2. CDR3 in amino acids: CASSQEGQNNQPQHF. The CDR3 region has the DNA TGTGCCAGCAGCCAAGAGGGACAGAACAATCAGCCCCAGCATTTT.

The J gene is TRBJ2-5, the V gene TRBV2; D ambiguous. V was clipped by 2 bases and J by 3 bases, with 4 bases between them. This CDR3 contains 12 residues. CDR1 and CDR2 from the germline V gene are SNHLY and FYNNEI. CDR3 residues: CASSELEETQYF. The CDR3 nucleotides read TGTGCCAGCAGTGAACTAGAAGAGACCCAGTACTTC.